The clone carrying this T cell receptor beta chain has a handful of counts. One end of the junction varies from germline; a read error may be responsible. A modified ARM-PCR protocol with three rounds of nested PCR amplified TCRbeta. TCRdb independently ran MiXCR on the multiplex PCR reads; one entry per CDR3 protein. The table lists tens of thousands of distinct CDR3 sequences, roughly 72% of them singletons, with 8.5% to 10% in the top ten. This specimen belongs to a study of tumor and adjacent non-tumor tissue in lung cancer. The CDR3 loop spans 13 amino acids. Germline V CDR1 and CDR2: SGHNT, YENEEA. The template was RNA from unsorted bulk tissue.

This TCR was recovered from a woman aged 40 to 50 with non-small cell lung cancer. The chain employs TRBV11-3 and TRBJ2-5; D remains unclear. The sample was lung tumor tissue. The CDR3 coding sequence is TGTGCCAGCAGCCTTTTTAGCCAAGGGACCCAGTACTTC. This translates into CASSLFSQGTQYF.